This TCR beta chain was sequenced in a study of shared clonotypes between healthy human individuals. Study results and caveats: Though the depth was large, rarefaction showed that sorted-subset sequencing was incomplete. A handful of donors showed sharing of approximately 5% of naive CD4 clonotypes.

A single count supports this clone. Its matching antigen is unknown. Every subset had its genomic DNA shared out evenly among several immunoSEQ plates. TCRdb's copy holds only in-frame clones and misses some; the assay was immunoSEQ multiplex PCR. The sample consists of hundreds of thousands of clones, approximately 96% of them appearing once. Terminally differentiated effector memory CD45RA+ cells were excluded by CCR7 positive selection of CD45RO-negative cells. All of the donors resided in Nashville, Tennessee, and each was a Caucasian adult. Germline-derived CDR1 and CDR2 are MDHEN and SYDVKM. The CDR3 contains 12 residues. Trimming removed 6 bases at V and 2 bases at J, with 6 bases between.

Sequencing input: naive CD8+ T cells sorted from blood. This TCR was sampled from a woman aged 25 to 45 in good health. The gene calls are TRBV28 and TRBJ2-3, with D uncertain. CDR3 nucleotides: TGTGCCAGCAGCGGACCCACAGATACGCAGTATTTT. Encoded protein: CASSGPTDTQYF.